The 9 T cell receptor beta chains below come from one sample, sequenced in a study of blood T cell repertoires in COVID-19. Sequencing used immunoSEQ multiplex PCR; TCRdb keeps in-frame clones, though not all of them. The sample yields about 82,000 clones, under 80% seen once. The sequencing sample was made of peripheral blood. These receptors were taken from a man aged 60-69 years with COVID-19, enrolled during active disease.

The chain combines TRBV21-1 with TRBJ2-7; TRBD2, as called in the table, went unchecked against the DNA. TRBV21-1 is shown as a pseudogene. The CDR3 runs 18 residues. CDR3 region: CASSPRKIGVDSKYEQYF. The CDR3 DNA sequence: TGTGCCAGCAGCCCACGAAAGATAGGAGTGGACTCAAAATACGAGCAGTACTTC.

The CDR3 reads CASSPYLSELFF. CDR3 in DNA: TGTGCCAGCAGCCCCTATTTATCGGAGCTGTTTTTT. The chain links TRBV11-2 to TRBJ2-2, with D unclear. CDR1 SGHAT and CDR2 FQNNGV come from the germline V gene. This CDR3 contains 12 residues. Deletions cut 5 bases from V and 10 bases from J, with 11 bases between.

The chain is built from TRBV29-1 and TRBJ2-1, with TRBD2 matching 9 bases. This CDR3 has 13 amino acids. Germline loops: CDR1 SQVTM, CDR2 ANQGSEA. V dropped 7 bases and J dropped 2; count of bases not matched to a gene: 3. This CDR3 is CSEGGRAYNEQFF. The CDR3 DNA sequence: TGCAGCGAAGGCGGGAGGGCCTACAATGAGCAGTTCTTC.

The chain uses TRBV5-1 and TRBJ2-1; 7 nucleotides line up with TRBD2. This CDR3 spans 16 amino acids. After removal of 0 bases from V and 6 bases from J, the junction contained 9 bases not matched to a gene. Germline V gene data show CDR1 as SGHRS and CDR2 as YFSETQ. Written as DNA, the CDR3 is TGCGCCAGCAGCTTGGCCGGGGGGAGTATAATCAATGAGCAGTTCTTC. As protein: CASSLAGGSIINEQFF.

The V gene is TRBV18, the J gene TRBJ2-3; D is unresolved. Germline lookup yields CDR1 KGHSH and CDR2 LQKENI. V was shortened by 3 bases and J by 3 bases, with 7 bases between the two germline ends. This CDR3 contains 13 residues. The CDR3, as DNA: TGTGCCAGCTCACCGGAGAGTACAGATACGCAGTATTTT. Its translation is CASSPESTDTQYF.

The rearrangement uses TRBV5-4 and TRBJ2-5; 8 bases are a match to TRBD2. The germline V gene encodes CDR1 SGHNT and CDR2 YYREEE (reference sequence). This CDR3 is built from 13 residues. The J segment lost 5 bases and the V segment lost 7 bases, leaving 7 bases of the junction unmatched. The CDR3 DNA reads as TGTGCCAGCGGGAGCGGGAGCTCTGAGACCCAGTACTTC. This translates into CASGSGSSETQYF.

V usage is TRBV28 and J usage is TRBJ1-4; D might be TRBD1 (5 bases). V was clipped by 3 bases and J by 7 bases, with 18 bases between them. Germline assignment: CDR1 MDHEN and CDR2 SYDVKM. The CDR3 spans 16 residues. CDR3: CASSLPPGLGGEKLFF. The CDR3 coding sequence is TGTGCCAGCAGTTTGCCGCCGGGGCTGGGGGGTGAAAAACTGTTTTTT.

The V gene is TRBV5-4, the J gene TRBJ2-5; TRBD2 matches 7 bases. J lost 2 bases, V lost 5 bases, and 12 bases had no gene match. CDR3 length: 16 amino acids. In germline, CDR1 is SGHNT, CDR2 YYREEE (reference sequence). The CDR3 is CASSSARWGGQETQYF. DNA for the CDR3: TGTGCCAGCAGTTCTGCACGATGGGGGGGGCAAGAGACCCAGTACTTC. Combining the CDR3 with reference TRBV5-4 and TRBJ2-5 gives the whole variable domain ETGVTQSPTHLIKTRGQQVTLRCSSQSGHNTVSWYQQALGQGPQFIFQYYREEENGRGNFPPRFSGLQFPNYSSELNVNALELDDSALYLCASSSARWGGQETQYFGPGTRLLVL.

The chain has TRBV5-6 and TRBJ1-2, with TRBD1 matching over 7 bases. V dropped 4 bases and J dropped 3; count of bases not matched to a gene: 3. CDR3 length: 13 residues. Germline CDR1 SGHDT, CDR2 YYEEEE. The DNA of the CDR3 is TGTGCCAGCAGCCCACAGGGGTACTATGGCTACACCTTC. Its protein product is CASSPQGYYGYTF.